Sequencing of this T cell receptor beta chain was carried out in a study of blood T cell repertoires in COVID-19. Overall study context: Material from acute and convalescent COVID-19 was sourced from the United States, Italy and Spain.

As handled by the study authors: Reference gene primer amplification in the assay estimated nucleated cell counts. Measured with immunoSEQ multiplex PCR; TCRdb has only the in-frame clones, and not every one. V, J and clone size were drawn from that table, and D and trimming were deduced from the DNA. The data hold about 160,000 clones, with over 80% observed a single time. The length of the CDR3 is 15 residues. Germline V gene sequence: CDR1 MNHEY, CDR2 SVGEGT. J was trimmed by 1 base and V by 6 bases; bases with no gene match: 6. The sequence was collected from a woman in her fifties or sixties with acute or convalescent COVID-19. This chain links TRBV6-2 or TRBV6-3 with TRBJ2-3; 8 nucleotides align to TRBD1. Sequencing was done on a sample of peripheral blood. The CDR3 DNA reads TGTGCCAGCAGCAGGCAGGGGGCGGGCACAGATACGCAGTATTTT. The encoded protein is CASSRQGAGTDTQYF.